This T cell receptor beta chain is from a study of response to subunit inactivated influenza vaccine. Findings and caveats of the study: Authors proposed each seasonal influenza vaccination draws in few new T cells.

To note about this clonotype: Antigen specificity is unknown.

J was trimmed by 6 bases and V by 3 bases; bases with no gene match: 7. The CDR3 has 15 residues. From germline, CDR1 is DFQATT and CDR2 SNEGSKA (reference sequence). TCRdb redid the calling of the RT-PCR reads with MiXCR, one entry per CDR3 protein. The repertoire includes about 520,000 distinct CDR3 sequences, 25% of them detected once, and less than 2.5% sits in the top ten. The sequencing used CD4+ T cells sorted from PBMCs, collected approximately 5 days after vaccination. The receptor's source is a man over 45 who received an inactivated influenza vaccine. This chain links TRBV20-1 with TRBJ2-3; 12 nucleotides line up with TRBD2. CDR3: CSASVTSGGPDTQYF. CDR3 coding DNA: TGCAGTGCTAGCGTCACTAGCGGGGGGCCGGATACGCAGTATTTT.